This T cell receptor (beta chain) is drawn from a study of blood T cells in healthy people across ages (dated by TCRdb to the mid-2010s). Study-level background: In model experiments, template switching captured roughly one uniquely barcoded TCR beta cDNA molecule for every two T cells. Using deep sequencing normalized with unique cDNA molecular identifiers, the study measured how TCR beta repertoire diversity changes with age. The donors were split into four age groups: young (average about 15 years), middle-aged (around 37), aged (over 55) and long-lived (roughly 80). To avoid experimental bias, donors of different ages were randomly spread across the sequencing lanes. Using the same blood draw, the study looked at two additional independent replicas of 1 million unique cDNA reads for two donors, one aged 18 to 30 and the other aged 80 or older. General findings and caveats noted by the study authors: Since profiling was done on bulk unsorted PBMCs, naive and antigen-experienced compartments could not be conclusively compared. Estimates of total diversity based on one million sequenced T cells were considered lower bounds and underestimates. Compared with the aged group, the long-lived group had more naive CD4+ T cells, fewer expanded clones and increased TCR diversity, a pattern suggesting age selection. Because donor CMV infection status was unknown, age-related changes in expanded clonotypes were potentially confounded. As age increased, observed TCR beta diversity per million T cells dropped in a roughly linear way, and a significant reduction was already evident by age approximately 40. There was a strong correlation between observed TCR beta diversity and the percentage of naive T cells measured by flow cytometry.

In its sample, this clonotype was seen many times. Its antigen is not yet known. No quality values exist for individual bases; no much larger clone is one base distant. Donors were 30 to 45 systemically healthy Caucasian individuals from Russia aged roughly 6 to 95 years. Roughly 9 milliliters of peripheral blood were drawn from each donor into EDTA-treated Vacutainer tubes. Ficoll-Paque density-gradient centrifugation was used to isolate PBMCs, with at least 6 million per sample. Total RNA, at least 6 micrograms per sample, was extracted from PBMCs with Trizol reagent. For every donor, an aliquot of PBMCs went through flow cytometry to measure the percentages of naive CD45RAhigh/CD27high T cells. The germline V end is reduced by 3 bases and the J end by 6 bases; junction bases left unmatched: 20. Measured from the cysteine to the phenylalanine, the CDR3 is 18 residues long. The kept DNA is CDR3 alone, 54 bases in frame from the first base.

The library was built by means of 5' RACE. The instrument given in TCRdb is Illumina HiSeq 2500. A second PCR of roughly 7 to 12 cycles was run with a J-beta primer mix and a sample-barcoded 5' primer. A template-switch 5' adaptor carrying 12 random nucleotides introduced a unique molecular identifier onto each TCR beta cDNA molecule. Each sample yielded at least 2.5 million CDR3-containing paired-end reads. First-strand cDNA synthesis was performed from all RNA using the Mint cDNA synthesis kit, with priming by a TRBC-specific oligonucleotide. After uracil-DNA glycosylase treatment, a first 18-cycle PCR used universal primers M1SS and BC2_uni_R on all cDNA. For the original study's pipeline: Normalization of each sample was performed by random selection of 1 million high-quality reads, each carrying a distinct molecular identifier. Instead of being binned into consensus sequences, reads with shared molecular identifiers were discarded. CDR3 identification, clonotype clustering and error correction used MiTCR with a Q25 quality threshold and the strictest error-elimination algorithm. A nonparametric unseen species model with Euler transformation was used to estimate lower-bound total TCR beta diversity. TCRdb reprocessing: public reads trimmed at Q25 with fastp, clones called with MiXCR, in-frame beta chains kept. Each CDR3 protein appears once, grouped with its most common genes and DNA. Clone size and V and J calls follow TCRdb, not the original study. The sample yields 1.5 million to 2 million distinct CDR3 sequences; about 28% were counted once. The ten top clones hold approximately 7.7% of the sample.

Material: blood. The source is a young woman in good health. The chain couples TRBV12-3 or TRBV12-4 to TRBJ2-7; the central 7 bases match TRBD1. The CDR3 is CASSLSWWAGGPSGEQYF. The bases are TGTGCCAGCAGTTTGAGCTGGTGGGCAGGGGGTCCCTCGGGCGAGCAGTACTTC.